This T cell receptor beta chain is drawn from a study of blood T cell repertoires in COVID-19. TCRdb's copy holds only in-frame clones and misses some; the assay was immunoSEQ multiplex PCR. The table shows some 190,000 clones, with roughly nine tenths occurring only once. The CDR3 covers 16 residues. The germline V gene has CDR1 MNHEY and CDR2 SMNVEV (reference sequence). V lost 6 bases and J 5 bases, leaving 19 bases between the germline ends. This clone was observed once. This clonotype was obtained from a woman between 35 and 50 years old with acute COVID-19. The chain uses TRBV27 and TRBJ2-2; D gene uncertain. Sequenced material: PBMCs or T cells enriched from blood (not recorded which). CDR3 protein: CASRRTAGRSTGELFF. The CDR3 nucleotides are TGTGCCAGCAGACGCACAGCTGGGCGCAGTACCGGGGAGCTGTTTTTT.